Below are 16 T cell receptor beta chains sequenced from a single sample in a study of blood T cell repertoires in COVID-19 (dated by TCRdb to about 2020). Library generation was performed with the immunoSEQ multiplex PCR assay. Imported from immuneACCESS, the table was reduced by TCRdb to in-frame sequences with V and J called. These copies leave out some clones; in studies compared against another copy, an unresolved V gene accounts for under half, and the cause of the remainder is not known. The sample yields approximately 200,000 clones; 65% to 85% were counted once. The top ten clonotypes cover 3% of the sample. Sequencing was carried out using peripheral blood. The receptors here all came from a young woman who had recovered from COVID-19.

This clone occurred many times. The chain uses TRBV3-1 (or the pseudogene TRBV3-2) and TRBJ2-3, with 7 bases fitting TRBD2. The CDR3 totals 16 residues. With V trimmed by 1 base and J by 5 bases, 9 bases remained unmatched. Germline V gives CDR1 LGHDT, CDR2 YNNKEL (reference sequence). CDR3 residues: CASSQVGLAERDTQYF. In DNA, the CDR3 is TGTGCCAGCAGCCAAGTGGGGCTAGCGGAGAGAGATACGCAGTATTTT.

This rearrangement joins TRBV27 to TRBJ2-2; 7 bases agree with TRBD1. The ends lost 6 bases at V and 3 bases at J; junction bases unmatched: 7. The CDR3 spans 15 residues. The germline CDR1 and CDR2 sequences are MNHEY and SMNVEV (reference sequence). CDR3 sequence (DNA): TGTGCCAGCAGCTGGGGGCAGGGGGACACCGGGGAGCTGTTTTTT. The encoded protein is CASSWGQGDTGELFF.

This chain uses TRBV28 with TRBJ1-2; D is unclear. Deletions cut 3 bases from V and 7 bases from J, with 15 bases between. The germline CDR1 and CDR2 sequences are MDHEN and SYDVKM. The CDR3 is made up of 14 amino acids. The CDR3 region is CASSFSHSYSGYTF. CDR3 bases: TGTGCCAGCAGTTTTTCGCACTCCTACTCTGGCTACACCTTC.

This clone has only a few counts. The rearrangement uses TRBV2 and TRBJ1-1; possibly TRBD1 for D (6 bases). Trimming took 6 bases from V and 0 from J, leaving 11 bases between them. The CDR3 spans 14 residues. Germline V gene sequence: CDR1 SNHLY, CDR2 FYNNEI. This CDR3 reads CASRGGELNTEAFF. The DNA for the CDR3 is TGTGCCAGCAGAGGGGGGGAATTGAACACTGAAGCTTTCTTT.

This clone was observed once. The CDR3, as DNA: TGTGCCACGCGGGGGGCTAGCGGAGCCGAGGCCTACGAGCAGTACTTC. Protein sequence: CATRGASGAEAYEQYF. This chain uses TRBV18 with TRBJ2-7; 8 bases map to TRBD2. Germline CDR1 reads KGHSH; CDR2 reads LQKENI. The CDR3 loop spans 16 amino acids. With 10 bases clipped from V and 2 bases from J, the junction kept 16 bases outside the gene matches.

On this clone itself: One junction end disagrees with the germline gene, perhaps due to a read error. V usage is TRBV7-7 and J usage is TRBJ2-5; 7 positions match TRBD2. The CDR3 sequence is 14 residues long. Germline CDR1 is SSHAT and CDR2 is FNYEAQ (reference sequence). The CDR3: CASSVGGTGETQYF. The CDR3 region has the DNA TGTGCTAGCAGCGTGGGGGGGACGGGTGAGACCCAGTACTTC.

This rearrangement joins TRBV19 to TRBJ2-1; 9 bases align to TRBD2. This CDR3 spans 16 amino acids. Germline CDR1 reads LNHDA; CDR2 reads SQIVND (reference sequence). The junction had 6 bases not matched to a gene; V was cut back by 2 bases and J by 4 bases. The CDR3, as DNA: TGTGCCAGTAGTATACCTAGCGGGAAGATTTACAATGAGCAGTTCTTC. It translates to CASSIPSGKIYNEQFF.

DNA of the CDR3: TGTGCCAGCAGCCTATGGGGCACCAGGAACACTGAAGCTTTCTTT. Its protein product is CASSLWGTRNTEAFF. The chain combines TRBV11-2 with TRBJ1-1; D possibly corresponds to TRBD1 (5 bases). V gave up 5 bases and J gave up 1 base, with 14 bases separating them. This CDR3 has 15 residues. Germline V gene sequence: CDR1 SGHAT, CDR2 FQNNGV. Filled out from reference TRBV11-2 and TRBJ1-1, the complete variable domain reads EAGVAQSPRYKIIEKRQSVAFWCNPISGHATLYWYQQILGQGPKLLIQFQNNGVVDDSQLPKDRFSAERLKGVDSTLKIQPAKLEDSAVYLCASSLWGTRNTEAFFGQGTRLTVV.

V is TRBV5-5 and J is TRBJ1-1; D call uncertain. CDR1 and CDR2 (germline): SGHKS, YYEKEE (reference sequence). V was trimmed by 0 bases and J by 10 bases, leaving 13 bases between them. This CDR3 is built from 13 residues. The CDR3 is CASSLDDNRVAFF. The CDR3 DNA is TGTGCCAGCAGCTTGGACGATAACCGCGTAGCTTTCTTT.

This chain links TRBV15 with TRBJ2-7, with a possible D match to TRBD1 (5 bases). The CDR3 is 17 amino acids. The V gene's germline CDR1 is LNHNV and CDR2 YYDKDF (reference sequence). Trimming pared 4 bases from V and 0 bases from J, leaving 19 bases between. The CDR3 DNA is TGTGCCACCAGCACAAGAGGTCAGGGCCTCCCCTCCTACGAGCAGTACTTC. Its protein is CATSTRGQGLPSYEQYF.

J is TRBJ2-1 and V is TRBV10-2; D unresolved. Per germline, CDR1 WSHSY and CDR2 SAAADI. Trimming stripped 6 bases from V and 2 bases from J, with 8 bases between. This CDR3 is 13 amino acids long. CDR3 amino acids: CASSLSTYNEQFF. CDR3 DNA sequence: TGCGCCAGCAGCTTAAGCACCTACAATGAGCAGTTCTTC.

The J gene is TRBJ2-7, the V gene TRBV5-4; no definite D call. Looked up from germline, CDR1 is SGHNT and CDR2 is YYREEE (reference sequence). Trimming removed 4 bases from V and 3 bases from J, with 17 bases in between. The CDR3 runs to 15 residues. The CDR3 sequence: CASSPYKIPLYEQYF. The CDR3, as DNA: TGTGCCAGCAGCCCTTACAAAATACCCCTCTACGAGCAGTACTTC.

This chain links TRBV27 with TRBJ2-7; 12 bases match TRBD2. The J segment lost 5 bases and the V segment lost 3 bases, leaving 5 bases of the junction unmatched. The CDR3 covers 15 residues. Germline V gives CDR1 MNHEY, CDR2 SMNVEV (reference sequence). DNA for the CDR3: TGTGCCAGCAGTTTGGTCCTAGCGGGAGGGCACGAGCAGTACTTC. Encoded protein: CASSLVLAGGHEQYF.

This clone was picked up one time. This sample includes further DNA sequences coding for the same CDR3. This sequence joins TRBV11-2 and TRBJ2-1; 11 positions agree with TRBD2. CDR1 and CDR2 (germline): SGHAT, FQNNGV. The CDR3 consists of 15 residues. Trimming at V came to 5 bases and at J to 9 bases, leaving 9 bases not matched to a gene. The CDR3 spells CASSLPGLAEVEQFF. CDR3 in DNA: TGTGCCAGCAGCCTCCCGGGACTAGCGGAAGTTGAGCAGTTCTTC.

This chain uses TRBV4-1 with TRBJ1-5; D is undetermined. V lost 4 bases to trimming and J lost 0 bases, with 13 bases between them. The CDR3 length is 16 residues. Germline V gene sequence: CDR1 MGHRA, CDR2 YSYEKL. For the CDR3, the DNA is TGCGCCAGCAGCCCTACAGACGGTTATAGCAATCAGCCCCAGCATTTT. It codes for CASSPTDGYSNQPQHF.

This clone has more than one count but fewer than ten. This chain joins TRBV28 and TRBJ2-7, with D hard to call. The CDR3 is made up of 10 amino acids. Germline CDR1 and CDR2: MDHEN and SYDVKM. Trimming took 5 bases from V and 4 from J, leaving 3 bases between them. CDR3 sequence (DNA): TGTGCCAGCAGTGAGTACGAGCAGTACTTC. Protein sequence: CASSEYEQYF.